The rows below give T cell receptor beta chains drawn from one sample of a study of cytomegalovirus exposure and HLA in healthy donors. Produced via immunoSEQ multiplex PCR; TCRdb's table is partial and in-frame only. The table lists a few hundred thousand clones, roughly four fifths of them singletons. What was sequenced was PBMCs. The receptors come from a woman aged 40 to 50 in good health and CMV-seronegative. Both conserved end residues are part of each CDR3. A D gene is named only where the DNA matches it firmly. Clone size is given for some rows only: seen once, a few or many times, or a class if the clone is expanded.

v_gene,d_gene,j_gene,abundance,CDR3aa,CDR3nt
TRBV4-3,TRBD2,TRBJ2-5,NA,CASSQESPRVAGGETQYF,TGCGCCAGCAGCCAAGAGAGCCCGAGGGTAGCGGGGGGGGAGACCCAGTACTTC
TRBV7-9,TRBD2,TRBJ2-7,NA,CASSPLGGRDYEQYF,TGTGCCAGCAGCCCACTCGGAGGGAGGGACTACGAGCAGTACTTC
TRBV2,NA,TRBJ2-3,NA,CASSGDGGSAQYF,TGTGCCAGCAGTGGAGACGGTGGGAGCGCGCAGTATTTT
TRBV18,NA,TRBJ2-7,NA,CASSPIRAKNEQYF,TGTGCCAGCTCACCGATCAGGGCAAAAAACGAGCAGTACTTC
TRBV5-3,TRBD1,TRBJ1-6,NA,CARSFPRDRYNSPLHF,TGTGCCAGAAGCTTTCCCCGGGACAGGTATAATTCACCCCTCCACTTT
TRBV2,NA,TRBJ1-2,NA,CASSELGRLYGYTF,TGTGCCAGCAGTGAACTCGGGAGACTCTATGGCTACACCTTC
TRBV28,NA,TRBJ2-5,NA,CASGRRGRGPGETQYF,TGTGCCAGCGGACGCCGGGGGCGGGGGCCGGGGGAGACCCAGTACTTC
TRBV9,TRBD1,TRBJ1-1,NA,CASSRTDRGNTEAFF,TGTGCCAGCAGCAGAACGGACAGGGGGAACACTGAAGCTTTCTTT
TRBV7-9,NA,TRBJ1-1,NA,CASSLEAGNTEAFF,TGTGCCAGCAGCTTAGAGGCAGGGAACACTGAAGCTTTCTTT
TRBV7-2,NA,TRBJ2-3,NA,CASSLSYTDTQYF,TGTGCCAGCAGCTTGTCTTACACAGATACGCAGTATTTT
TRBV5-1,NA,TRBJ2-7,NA,CASSSQDLSEQYF,TGCGCCAGCAGCTCACAGGACCTCTCCGAGCAGTACTTC
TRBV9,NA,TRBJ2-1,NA,CASSAIPVGGRNEQFF,TGTGCCAGCAGTGCAATCCCGGTCGGGGGGCGGAATGAGCAGTTCTTC
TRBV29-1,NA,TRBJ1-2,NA,CSVTGSQYGYTF,TGCAGCGTCACCGGGTCCCAGTATGGCTACACCTTC
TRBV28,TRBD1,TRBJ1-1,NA,CASSLVSGQGWFDTEAFF,TGTGCCAGCAGTTTGGTCTCGGGACAGGGGTGGTTTGACACTGAAGCTTTCTTT
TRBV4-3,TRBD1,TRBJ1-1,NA,CASSQDRQGGTEAFF,TGCGCCAGCAGCCAAGATAGACAGGGAGGAACTGAAGCTTTCTTT
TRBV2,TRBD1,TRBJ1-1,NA,CASSGRGRNTEAFF,TGTGCCAGCAGCGGCAGGGGGCGGAACACTGAAGCTTTCTTT
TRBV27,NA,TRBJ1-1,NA,CASRRGTEAFF,TGTGCCAGCAGACGAGGGACTGAAGCTTTCTTT
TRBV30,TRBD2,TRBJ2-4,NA,CAWSRTSEDIQYF,TGTGCCTGGAGTCGGACTAGCGAGGACATTCAGTACTTC
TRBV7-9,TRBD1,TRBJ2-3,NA,CASSSYRGRTDTQYF,TGTGCCAGCAGCTCTTACAGGGGGCGCACAGATACGCAGTATTTT
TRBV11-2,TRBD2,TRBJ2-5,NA,CASSFGTRETQYF,TGTGCCAGCAGCTTCGGGACTAGAGAGACCCAGTACTTC
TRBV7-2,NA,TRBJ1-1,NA,CASSTNRGGVTEAFF,TGTGCCAGCAGCACCAACAGAGGGGGTGTTACTGAAGCTTTCTTT
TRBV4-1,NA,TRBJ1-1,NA,CASSQVGLRETEAFF,TGCGCCAGCAGCCAAGTAGGTCTCCGGGAGACTGAAGCTTTCTTT
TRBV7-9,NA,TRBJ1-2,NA,CASSNRDTANYGYTF,TGTGCCAGCAGCAATCGGGACACAGCTAACTATGGCTACACCTTC
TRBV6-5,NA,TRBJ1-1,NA,CASSPSTAGNTEAFF,TGTGCCAGCAGTCCCTCGACAGCAGGGAACACTGAAGCTTTCTTT
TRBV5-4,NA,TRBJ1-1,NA,CASSLDRETEAFF,TGTGCCAGCAGCTTGGACAGGGAGACTGAAGCTTTCTTT
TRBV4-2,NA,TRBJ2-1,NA,CASSPREIYNEQFF,TGTGCCAGCAGCCCCCGGGAGATTTACAATGAGCAGTTCTTC
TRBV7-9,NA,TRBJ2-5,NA,CASSAGREETQYF,TGTGCCAGCAGCGCGGGCCGGGAAGAGACCCAGTACTTC
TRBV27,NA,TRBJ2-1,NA,CATDRLSYNEQFF,TGTGCCACAGACAGGTTATCCTACAATGAGCAGTTCTTC
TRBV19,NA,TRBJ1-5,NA,CASSVDSFWSNQPQHF,TGTGCCAGTAGTGTGGACAGTTTTTGGAGCAATCAGCCCCAGCATTTT
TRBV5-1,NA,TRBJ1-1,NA,CASSPEAVMNTEAFF,TGCGCCAGCAGCCCGGAGGCGGTCATGAACACTGAAGCTTTCTTT
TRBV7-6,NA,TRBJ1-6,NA,CASSLVGDSPLHF,TGTGCCAGCAGCTTAGTCGGGGATTCACCCCTCCACTTT
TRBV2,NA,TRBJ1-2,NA,CASSGPAPDYGYPF,TGTGCCAGCAGTGGTCCGGCGCCTGACTATGGCTACCCCTTC
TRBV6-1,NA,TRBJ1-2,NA,CASSEAQGSYYGYTF,TGTGCCAGCAGTGAAGCGCAGGGGAGCTACTATGGCTACACCTTC
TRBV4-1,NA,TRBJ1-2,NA,CASSQDIGGINYGYTF,TGCGCCAGCAGCCAAGATATCGGGGGAATAAACTATGGCTACACCTTC
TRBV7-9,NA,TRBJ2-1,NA,CASSISSNEQFF,TGTGCCAGCAGCATCTCCTCGAATGAGCAGTTCTTC
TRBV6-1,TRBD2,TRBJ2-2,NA,CASSERLAGEVGTGELFF,TGTGCCAGCAGTGAAAGGCTAGCGGGGGAGGTGGGCACCGGGGAGCTGTTTTTT
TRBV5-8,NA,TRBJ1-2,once,CASSLVVRDFLYGYTF,TGTGCCAGCAGCTTGGTGGTCCGAGATTTCCTCTATGGCTACACCTTC
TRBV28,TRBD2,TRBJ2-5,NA,CASSFRPFGGAGAQETQYF,TGTGCCAGCAGTTTTAGGCCCTTTGGCGGAGCGGGGGCTCAAGAGACCCAGTACTTC
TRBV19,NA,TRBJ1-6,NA,CASTHHPTATFNSPLHF,TGTGCCAGTACCCACCACCCGACAGCAACTTTTAATTCACCCCTCCACTTT
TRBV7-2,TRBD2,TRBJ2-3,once,CASSLASGYTDTQYF,TGTGCCAGCAGCTTAGCTAGCGGGTACACAGATACGCAGTATTTT
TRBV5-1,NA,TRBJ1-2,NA,CASSFDSNYGYTF,TGCGCCAGCAGCTTCGACAGCAACTATGGCTACACCTTC
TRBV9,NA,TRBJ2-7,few,CASSVAPSYEQYF,TGTGCCAGCAGCGTAGCTCCCTCCTACGAGCAGTACTTC
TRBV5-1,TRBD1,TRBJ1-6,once,CASSPDRMDSPLHF,TGCGCCAGCAGCCCGGACAGGATGGATTCACCCCTCCACTTT
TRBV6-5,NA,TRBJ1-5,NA,CASTLPGTRRQPQHF,TGTGCCAGCACCTTACCCGGGACACGAAGGCAGCCCCAGCATTTT
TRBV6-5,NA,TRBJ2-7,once,CASSYALSGGASEQYF,TGTGCCAGCAGTTACGCTTTGAGTGGGGGGGCCTCCGAGCAGTACTTC
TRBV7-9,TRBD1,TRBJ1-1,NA,CSSSHPGQGGEAFF,TGTTCCAGCAGCCACCCGGGACAGGGAGGGGAGGCTTTCTTT
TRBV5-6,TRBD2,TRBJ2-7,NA,CASSGASGQRSSYEQYF,TGTGCCAGCTCCGGGGCTAGCGGCCAGAGGAGCTCCTACGAGCAGTACTTC
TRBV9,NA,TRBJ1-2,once,CASSVDWGRGYTF,TGTGCCAGCAGCGTAGACTGGGGGCGAGGCTACACCTTC